Listed here are 25 T cell receptor beta chains from one sample, sequenced in a study of cytomegalovirus exposure and HLA in healthy donors. Use of 60 Vbeta and 13 Jbeta primers characterized the PCR. Here immunoSEQ multiplex PCR was the method, and the copy in TCRdb shows in-frame clones only, minus some. The sample consists of about 250,000 clones, roughly 70% of them appearing once. Source material: PBMCs. These receptors were obtained from a female donor in good health and CMV-seronegative.

V and J are TRBV11-2 and TRBJ1-5; D possibly corresponds to TRBD1 (5 bases). V lost 4 bases to trimming and J lost 0 bases, with 10 bases between them. This CDR3 has 15 residues. Germline V lookup: CDR1 SGHAT, CDR2 FQNNGV. The CDR3 DNA follows: TGTGCCAGCAGCTCCCAGGGTCATAGCAATCAGCCCCAGCATTTT. It codes for CASSSQGHSNQPQHF. Filled out from reference TRBV11-2 and TRBJ1-5, the complete variable domain reads EAGVAQSPRYKIIEKRQSVAFWCNPISGHATLYWYQQILGQGPKLLIQFQNNGVVDDSQLPKDRFSAERLKGVDSTLKIQPAKLEDSAVYLCASSSQGHSNQPQHFGDGTRLSIL.

This clone has more than one count but fewer than ten. This chain connects TRBV6-1 to TRBJ2-1; maybe TRBD1 (7 bases). The germline V gene has CDR1 MNHNS and CDR2 SASEGT. V lost 2 bases and J 4 bases, leaving 12 bases between the germline ends. The length of the CDR3 is 15 residues. The CDR3 coding sequence is TGTGCCAGCAGTGAACAGGGGGACTTTTACAATGAGCAGTTCTTC. Its protein is CASSEQGDFYNEQFF.

The CDR3 nucleotides are TGTGCCAGCATGATGTCGGAGACCGGGGAGCTGTTTTTT. Translated, it gives CASMMSETGELFF. This sequence joins TRBV6-1 and TRBJ2-2, with D hard to call. CDR1 is MNHNS, CDR2 SASEGT, per germline. Trimming shortened V by 7 bases and J by 5 bases, and 11 bases separated the two germline ends. CDR3 length: 13 residues.

The rearrangement uses TRBV4-1 and TRBJ2-5, with 8 bases identical to TRBD2. The V and J ends lost 4 bases and 0 bases, in that order; junction bases with no gene match: 10. This CDR3 region has 17 residues. Per the germline V gene, CDR1 is MGHRA and CDR2 is YSYEKL. The CDR3 coding sequence is TGCGCCAGCAGCCCGGGACTAGGCGTGGGGTACCAAGAGACCCAGTACTTC. It specifies CASSPGLGVGYQETQYF.

This clone occurred a few times. CDR3 in DNA: TGCGCCAGCAGTGAAGGACTAGCCTCCATTTATTACGAGCAGTACTTC. It translates to CASSEGLASIYYEQYF. This chain joins TRBV10-2 and TRBJ2-7, with 8 bases lining up with TRBD2. J gave up 4 bases and V 3 bases, and 11 bases lay outside the gene matches. Germline V gene lookup returns CDR1 WSHSY and CDR2 SAAADI. The CDR3 loop spans 16 amino acids.

The rearrangement uses TRBV7-2 and TRBJ2-1, with TRBD2 matching over 10 bases. This CDR3 has 15 amino acids. Germline trimming cut 4 bases from V and 6 bases from J; bases unmatched to any gene: 6. Germline V gene sequence: CDR1 SGHTA, CDR2 FQGNSA. Written as DNA, the CDR3 is TGTGCCAGCAGCTCAGCGGGAGGGCCTGTCAATGAGCAGTTCTTC. Translated, it gives CASSSAGGPVNEQFF.

This chain uses TRBV5-1 with TRBJ2-3; the match to TRBD1 covers 9 bases. The length of the CDR3 is 18 residues. Trimming at V came to 4 bases and at J to 7 bases, leaving 19 bases not matched to a gene. Germline-derived CDR1 and CDR2 are SGHRS and YFSETQ. The CDR3 DNA follows: TGCGCCAGCAGCCCCCTGTCGGCCGGGACAGGGAGAGTAAATACGCAGTATTTT. Translation: CASSPLSAGTGRVNTQYF.

In its sample, this clone was seen a few times. The chain carries TRBV7-6 and TRBJ2-2; 9 positions agree with TRBD1. The V gene's germline CDR1 is SGHVS and CDR2 FNYEAQ. After removal of 3 bases from V and 4 bases from J, the junction contained 6 bases not matched to a gene. This CDR3 region has 16 residues. The CDR3 here is CASSFAGTGTTGELFF. CDR3 DNA: TGTGCCAGCAGCTTCGCCGGGACAGGGACCACCGGGGAGCTGTTTTTT.

This clone was picked up a small number of times. CDR3 coding DNA: TGTGCCAGCAGTGAAGCGATCCAAAACTTAGCGGGCGAGTTCTTC. It encodes CASSEAIQNLAGEFF. This chain links TRBV6-1 with TRBJ2-1, with TRBD2 identical over 7 bases. The junction had 13 bases not matched to a gene; V was cut back by 0 bases and J by 14 bases. Germline values: CDR1 MNHNS, CDR2 SASEGT. This CDR3 spans 15 amino acids.

DNA of the CDR3: TGTGCCACCAAAGAGACAGGGCTGGCCTACGAGCAGTACTTC. Translation gives CATKETGLAYEQYF. J is TRBJ2-7 and V is TRBV7-9, with 7 bases aligning to TRBD1. V lost 10 bases, J lost 2 bases, and 11 bases stayed unmatched. This CDR3 region has 14 residues. Germline-derived CDR1 and CDR2 are SEHNR and FQNEAQ (reference sequence).

The chain employs TRBV7-2 and TRBJ2-4, with 10 bases fitting TRBD2. V was clipped by 5 bases and J by 4 bases; unmatched bases: 5. CDR1 and CDR2 (germline): SGHTA, FQGNSA. The CDR3 is 15 amino acids. The DNA for the CDR3 is TGTGCCAGCAGCCCCGGGACTAGCGTGAAAAACATTCAGTACTTC. Translating gives CASSPGTSVKNIQYF.

This clone turned up a few times. J is TRBJ2-7 and V is TRBV28; D is perhaps TRBD2 (7 bases). The CDR3 covers 13 residues. Germline V lookup: CDR1 MDHEN, CDR2 SYDVKM. Trimming removed 5 bases at V and 4 bases at J, with 12 bases between. For the CDR3, the DNA is TGTGCCAGCAGTCCGGGGGGCAAGTACGAGCAGTACTTC. Its protein product is CASSPGGKYEQYF.

This clone appeared a single time. The rearrangement joins TRBV30 to TRBJ1-1, with 10 bases that match TRBD1. V shed 2 bases, J shed 1 base, and the junction held 4 bases outside the gene matches. This CDR3 is 15 amino acids long. The V gene's germline CDR1 is GTSNPN and CDR2 SVGIG (reference sequence). CDR3 sequence reads: CAWSNDRGQNTEAFF. The CDR3 DNA reads TGTGCCTGGAGTAATGACAGGGGGCAGAACACTGAAGCTTTCTTT. The full variable domain, with the rest looked up from reference TRBV30 and TRBJ1-1, is SQTIHQWPATLVQPVGSPLSLECTVEGTSNPNLYWYRQAAGRGLQLLFYSVGIGQISSEVPQNLSASRPQDRQFILSSKKLLLSDSGFYLCAWSNDRGQNTEAFFGQGTRLTVV.

V is TRBV23-1 and J is TRBJ2-2, with D perhaps matching TRBD2 (6 bases). TRBV23-1 is annotated as an ORF whose role is uncertain. The germline V and J ends were trimmed by 8 bases and 6 bases, with 25 bases remaining between them. The CDR3 is 17 residues long. As DNA, the CDR3 is TGCGCCAGCCCCCCCTTATCGGAGGGTTTAAGTTCCGGGGAGCTGTTTTTT. Translation: CASPPLSEGLSSGELFF.

The J gene is TRBJ2-7, the V gene TRBV5-4, with 11 positions matching TRBD1. V lost 4 bases, J lost 1 base, and 4 bases stayed unmatched. CDR1 and CDR2 (germline): SGHNT, YYREEE (reference sequence). The CDR3 spans 15 residues. CDR3 nucleotide sequence: TGTGCCAGCAGCCAAGGGACAGGGGGGTCCTACGAGCAGTACTTC. Translating gives CASSQGTGGSYEQYF. The whole variable domain, remainder taken from reference TRBV5-4 and TRBJ2-7, is ETGVTQSPTHLIKTRGQQVTLRCSSQSGHNTVSWYQQALGQGPQFIFQYYREEENGRGNFPPRFSGLQFPNYSSELNVNALELDDSALYLCASSQGTGGSYEQYFGPGTRLTVT.

This chain connects TRBV10-3 to TRBJ2-7, with D maybe TRBD2 (6 bases). The V gene lost 3 bases and the J gene lost 2 bases, with 11 bases spanning the gap. CDR3 size: 14 residues. Germline CDR1 ENHRY, CDR2 SYGVKD. CDR3 sequence reads: CAISDGGLTYEQYF. The CDR3 DNA sequence: TGTGCCATCAGTGATGGGGGACTGACCTACGAGCAGTACTTC.

The chain employs TRBV9 and TRBJ1-1; 8 nucleotides align to TRBD1. The CDR3 has 16 amino acids. J gave up 0 bases and V 0 bases, and 4 bases lay outside the gene matches. Germline V gives CDR1 SGDLS, CDR2 YYNGEE. The CDR3 sequence: CASSVGQGKLNTEAFF. CDR3 sequence (DNA): TGTGCCAGCAGCGTAGGACAGGGGAAACTGAACACTGAAGCTTTCTTT.

The J gene is TRBJ1-5, the V gene TRBV6-1; D gene unclear. Trimming shortened V by 1 base and J by 4 bases, and 8 bases separated the two germline ends. The CDR3 sequence is 14 residues long. Germline loops: CDR1 MNHNS, CDR2 SASEGT. The CDR3 loop reads CASSEDGRNQPQHF. The CDR3 nucleotides are TGTGCCAGCAGTGAAGACGGGAGAAATCAGCCCCAGCATTTT.

CDR3 loop: CASSQYHSRGAGELFF. The CDR3 nucleotides are TGTGCCAGCAGCCAATATCACAGTCGGGGTGCCGGGGAGCTGTTTTTT. This chain uses TRBV14 with TRBJ2-2, with a tentative D call TRBD2 (5 bases). Germline V gene sequence: CDR1 SGHDN, CDR2 FVKESK. This CDR3 is built from 16 residues. The germline V and J ends were trimmed by 2 bases and 6 bases, with 16 bases remaining between them. The complete variable domain, with remaining parts taken from reference TRBV14 and TRBJ2-2, reads EAGVTQFPSHSVIEKGQTVTLRCDPISGHDNLYWYRRVMGKEIKFLLHFVKESKQDESGMPNNRFLAERTGGTYSTLKVQPAELEDSGVYFCASSQYHSRGAGELFFGEGSRLTVL.

The chain combines TRBV6-6 with TRBJ1-6, with a tentative D call TRBD1 (6 bases). Trimming cost V 4 bases and J 9 bases, with 13 bases left between them. Looked up from germline, CDR1 is MNHNY and CDR2 is SVGAGI (reference sequence). This CDR3 has 14 residues. DNA for the CDR3: TGTGCCAGCAGTTCAGGGGTTTTTAGTTCACCCCTCCACTTT. Its translation is CASSSGVFSSPLHF.

In this sample, this clone turned up once. The chain has TRBV9 and TRBJ2-3, with a tentative D call TRBD2 (6 bases). The V gene lost 4 bases and the J gene lost 0 bases, with 15 bases spanning the gap. The CDR3 extends over 16 amino acids. Looked up from germline, CDR1 is SGDLS and CDR2 is YYNGEE. DNA for the CDR3: TGTGCCAGCAGCCCCCGTATGAGCGGGAGCACAGATACGCAGTATTTT. Amino acids: CASSPRMSGSTDTQYF.

J is TRBJ2-1 and V is TRBV9, with TRBD2 identical over 8 bases. Germline-derived CDR1 and CDR2 are SGDLS and YYNGEE. With V trimmed by 4 bases and J by 9 bases, 6 bases remained unmatched. The CDR3 contains 13 residues. For the CDR3, the DNA is TGTGCCAGCAGCCCGGGGGGGGGAAGTGAGCAGTTCTTC. Translating it yields CASSPGGGSEQFF.

This chain uses TRBV5-6 with TRBJ1-2; D perhaps matches TRBD1 (6 bases). This CDR3 spans 12 amino acids. CDR1 SGHDT and CDR2 YYEEEE come from the germline V gene. Trimming left V 5 bases short and J 10 bases short, with 15 bases between. In nucleotides, the CDR3 is TGTGCCAGCAGTCCCGGACAGTCGCCCTACACCTTC. Amino acid sequence: CASSPGQSPYTF.

This chain joins TRBV28 and TRBJ1-2, with 9 bases identical to TRBD1. The CDR3 consists of 14 residues. Germline V gives CDR1 MDHEN, CDR2 SYDVKM. V lost 3 bases, J lost 8 bases, and 7 bases stayed unmatched. CDR3 region: CASSLNTDRGGYTF. In DNA form, the CDR3 reads TGTGCCAGCAGTTTGAATACGGACAGGGGCGGCTACACCTTC.

This sequence joins TRBV4-1 and TRBJ2-7; possible D gene TRBD2, 6 bases. Germline loops: CDR1 MGHRA, CDR2 YSYEKL. The CDR3 loop spans 15 amino acids. Trimming removed 1 base from V and 3 bases from J, with 13 bases in between. The CDR3 sequence: CASSQAKGGDYEQYF. The CDR3 nucleotides read TGCGCCAGCAGCCAAGCCAAGGGAGGAGACTACGAGCAGTACTTC.